The clone carrying this TCR beta chain was seen a handful of times. No antigen is known for it. This sample is part of a study of vaccination and CD4 T cells after COVID-19. Study-level findings and limits: Apart from involving relatively few convalescent patients, the work omitted early post-infection timepoints. Counts of SARS-CoV-2-reactive clonotypes had a median that went from roughly 21 to 40, a nonsignificant change.

Trimming removed 1 base from V and 5 bases from J; junction bases left unmatched: 9. Germline V gives CDR1 SGHAT, CDR2 FQNNGV. The CDR3 contains 16 residues. Treatment specified: roughly 11-day PBMC culture with coronavirus spike peptide pools or control peptides (ViraFEST assay). Patients returned positive PCR results between March and December 2020, earlier than US Alpha, Beta and Delta variants. At the Johns Hopkins FTIC core, DNA taken from cultured CD4+ T cells was sequenced by way of the Oncomine TCR Beta short-read assay. TCRdb fed the PCR reads into MiXCR, producing one record per CDR3 protein. Here the sample spans about 22,000 distinct CDR3 sequences, about 30% being singletons.

The receptor was derived from a human donor with COVID-19. The sequenced sample was cultured CD4+ T cells from blood. This sequence joins TRBV11-2 and TRBJ2-5, with TRBD2 identical over 8 bases. CDR3 nucleotides: TGTGCCAGCAGCTTAGTAGCGGGACCTCTTATGGAGACCCAGTACTTC. It translates to CASSLVAGPLMETQYF.